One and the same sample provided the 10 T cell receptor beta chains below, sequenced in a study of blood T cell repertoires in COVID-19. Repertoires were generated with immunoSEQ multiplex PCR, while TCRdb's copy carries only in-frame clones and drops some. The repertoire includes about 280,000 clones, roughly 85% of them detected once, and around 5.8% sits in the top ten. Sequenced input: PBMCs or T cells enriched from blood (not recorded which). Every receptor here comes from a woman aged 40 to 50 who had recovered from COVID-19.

CDR3 sequence (DNA): TGTGCCAGCAGCTTAGTGGGGGCGGATGGCTACACCTTC. This codes for CASSLVGADGYTF. The chain uses TRBV7-2 and TRBJ1-2; D is possibly TRBD1 (6 bases). The CDR3 consists of 13 residues. Germline V CDR1 and CDR2: SGHTA, FQGNSA. Trimming shortened V by 1 base and J by 6 bases, and 9 bases separated the two germline ends.

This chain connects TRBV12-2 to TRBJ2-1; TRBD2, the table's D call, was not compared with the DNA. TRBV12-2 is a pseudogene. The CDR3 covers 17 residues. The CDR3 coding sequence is TGTGCAAGTCGCTTAGTTGCGTGGAGGGCTTCCTCCAATGAGCAGTTCTTC. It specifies CASRLVAWRASSNEQFF.

The CDR3 loop reads CASSVGLQGYEQYF. The CDR3 DNA follows: TGCGCCAGCAGCGTGGGGTTACAGGGATACGAGCAGTACTTC. This rearrangement joins TRBV5-1 to TRBJ2-7; D might be TRBD1 (6 bases). Germline lookup yields CDR1 SGHRS and CDR2 YFSETQ. Trimming left V 4 bases short and J 4 bases short, with 15 bases between. This CDR3 has 14 residues.

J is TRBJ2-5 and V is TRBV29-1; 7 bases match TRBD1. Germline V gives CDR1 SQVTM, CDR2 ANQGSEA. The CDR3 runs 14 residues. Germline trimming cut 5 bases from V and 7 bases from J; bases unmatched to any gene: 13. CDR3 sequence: CSVSKGQPAVTQYF. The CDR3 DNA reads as TGCAGCGTTTCCAAGGGACAGCCCGCCGTGACCCAGTACTTC.

The CDR3 DNA reads as TGTGCCAGCAGCCCCGGGAGAGTGAACACTGAAGCTTTCTTT. It is translated as CASSPGRVNTEAFF. The genes are TRBV27 and TRBJ1-1; no reliable D call. The V and J ends lost 6 bases and 0 bases respectively, with 11 bases between them. The CDR3 runs 14 residues. Germline V gene lookup returns CDR1 MNHEY and CDR2 SMNVEV (reference sequence).

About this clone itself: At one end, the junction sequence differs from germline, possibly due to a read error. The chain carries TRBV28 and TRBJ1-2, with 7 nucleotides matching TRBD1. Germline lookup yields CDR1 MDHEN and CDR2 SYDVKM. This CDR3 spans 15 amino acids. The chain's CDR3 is CASSSSGTAKYGYTF. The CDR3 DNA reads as TGTGCCAGCAGTTCCTCCGGGACAGCTAAATATGGCTACACCTTC.

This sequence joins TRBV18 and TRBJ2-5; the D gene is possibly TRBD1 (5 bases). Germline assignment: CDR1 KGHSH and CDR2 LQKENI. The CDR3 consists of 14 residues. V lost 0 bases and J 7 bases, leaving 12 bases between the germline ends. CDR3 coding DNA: TGTGCCAGCTCACCACCGGAAGGGGCGGTGACCCAGTACTTC. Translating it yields CASSPPEGAVTQYF. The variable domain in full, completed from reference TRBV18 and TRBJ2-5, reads NAGVMQNPRHLVRRRGQEARLRCSPMKGHSHVYWYRQLPEEGLKFMVYLQKENIIDESGMPKERFSAEFPKEGPSILRIQQVVRGDSAAYFCASSPPEGAVTQYFGPGTRLLVL.

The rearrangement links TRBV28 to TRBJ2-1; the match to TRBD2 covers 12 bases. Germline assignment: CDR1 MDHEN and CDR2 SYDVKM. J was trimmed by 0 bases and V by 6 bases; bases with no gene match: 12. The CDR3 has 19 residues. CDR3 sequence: CASRPTLLAGGGSYNEQFF. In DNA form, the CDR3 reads TGTGCCAGCAGACCCACCCTCCTAGCGGGAGGGGGCTCCTACAATGAGCAGTTCTTC.

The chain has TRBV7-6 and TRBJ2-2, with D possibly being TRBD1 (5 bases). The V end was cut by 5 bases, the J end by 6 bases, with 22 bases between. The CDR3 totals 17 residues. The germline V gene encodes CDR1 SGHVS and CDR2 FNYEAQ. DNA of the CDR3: TGTGCCAGCAGCCGCTACAGGATAGGTCCGCGCCCCGGGGAGCTGTTTTTT. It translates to CASSRYRIGPRPGELFF.

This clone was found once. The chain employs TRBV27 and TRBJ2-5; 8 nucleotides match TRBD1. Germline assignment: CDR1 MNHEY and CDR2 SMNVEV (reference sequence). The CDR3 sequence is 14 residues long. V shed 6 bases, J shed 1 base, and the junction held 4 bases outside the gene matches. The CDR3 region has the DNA TGTGCCAGCAGACGAGGACAGGGCCAAGAGACCCAGTACTTC. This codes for CASRRGQGQETQYF.